Below are 25 T cell receptor beta chains sequenced from a single sample in a study of technical replicates of blood from four donors (dated by TCRdb to the late 2010s). Preparation of the library involved the immunoSEQ multiplex PCR assay. TCRdb's version of the immuneACCESS table is confined to in-frame rearrangements and falls short of the full clone set. An unresolved V gene accounts for under half of the shortfall where checked; the remainder is of unknown origin. This sample is represented by around 60,000 clones; 70% to 90% of them were singletons. The ten largest account for approximately 5.4% of the sample. What was sequenced was PBMCs. The origin of the receptors is a human donor in good health. Some clones in this sample may be carry-over from other donors' samples.

The chain uses TRBV11-2 and TRBJ2-1; no clear D. Germline loops: CDR1 SGHAT, CDR2 FQNNGV. The CDR3 length is 15 residues. Trimming left V 5 bases short and J 5 bases short, with 16 bases between. The CDR3, as DNA: TGTGCCAGCAGCCCTGGCCAGGCCAAGAACAATGAGCAGTTCTTC. Encoded protein: CASSPGQAKNNEQFF.

The rearrangement uses TRBV7-6 and TRBJ2-1; D perhaps matches TRBD2 (7 bases). V lost 5 bases and J lost 7, with 12 bases in between. The CDR3 runs to 13 residues. Germline loops: CDR1 SGHVS, CDR2 FNYEAQ. The CDR3 DNA reads as TGTGCCAGCAGCGGGGGAGGGGGGAATGAGCAGTTCTTC. Translated: CASSGGGGNEQFF. Looking up the rest from reference TRBV7-6 and TRBJ2-1 gives the full variable domain: GAGVSQSPRYKVTKRGQDVALRCDPISGHVSLYWYRQALGQGPEFLTYFNYEAQQDKSGLPNDRFSAERPEGSISTLTIQRTEQRDSAMYRCASSGGGGNEQFFGPGTRLTVL.

CDR3 DNA: TGCGCCAGCAGCTTGGCTAGCGGGAGCTCCTACAATGAGCAGTTCTTC. Translation gives CASSLASGSSYNEQFF. The rearrangement uses TRBV5-1 and TRBJ2-1, with 10 bases that match TRBD2. The CDR3 has 16 amino acids. J gave up 0 bases and V 0 bases, and 0 bases lay outside the gene matches. Germline V lookup: CDR1 SGHRS, CDR2 YFSETQ. Full variable domain (rest looked up from reference TRBV5-1 and TRBJ2-1): KAGVTQTPRYLIKTRGQQVTLSCSPISGHRSVSWYQQTPGQGLQFLFEYFSETQRNKGNFPGRFSGRQFSNSRSEMNVSTLELGDSALYLCASSLASGSSYNEQFFGPGTRLTVL.

This chain joins TRBV7-3 and TRBJ1-1; D perhaps matches TRBD1 (5 bases). Germline V gene lookup returns CDR1 SGHTA and CDR2 FQGTGA. V was shortened by 6 bases and J by 3 bases, with 11 bases between the two germline ends. The CDR3 spans 13 residues. CDR3 residues: CASRDGQHTEAFF. In DNA form, the CDR3 reads TGTGCCAGCAGGGACGGACAACACACTGAAGCTTTCTTT.

The rearrangement uses TRBV2 and TRBJ2-7; D possibly corresponds to TRBD1 (6 bases). CDR3 length: 12 residues. V lost 3 bases to trimming and J lost 6 bases, with 9 bases between them. The germline CDR1 and CDR2 sequences are SNHLY and FYNNEI. This CDR3 is CASSEDSGEQYF. DNA of the CDR3: TGTGCCAGCAGTGAGGACAGCGGCGAGCAGTACTTC.

The genes are TRBV7-9 and TRBJ2-7; TRBD2 aligns across 8 bases. Germline V gives CDR1 SEHNR, CDR2 FQNEAQ (reference sequence). This CDR3 region has 15 residues. The J segment lost 6 bases and the V segment lost 5 bases, leaving 12 bases of the junction unmatched. CDR3 DNA sequence: TGTGCCAGCAGCCTAGGGGTTAGCGGGGTACCCGAGCAGTACTTC. Its protein product is CASSLGVSGVPEQYF.

This chain joins TRBV4-3 and TRBJ2-1; a weak D match, TRBD2 (6 bases). V dropped 1 base and J dropped 3 bases, with 10 bases sitting between them. The CDR3 contains 15 residues. Germline-derived CDR1 and CDR2 are LGHNA and YSLEER. The DNA of the CDR3 is TGCGCCAGCAGCCAAGGACTAGTCGGCTACAATGAGCAGTTCTTC. Translating gives CASSQGLVGYNEQFF.

The chain is built from TRBV5-5 and TRBJ1-5; TRBD1 might be the D (6 bases). The CDR3 consists of 14 residues. CDR1 and CDR2 (germline): SGHKS, YYEKEE (reference sequence). V lost 5 bases and J 0 bases, leaving 9 bases between the germline ends. Written as DNA, the CDR3 is TGTGCCAGCAGAGTGGACAGTAGCAATCAGCCCCAGCATTTT. It codes for CASRVDSSNQPQHF.

CDR3 nucleotide sequence: TGCGCCAGCAGCCAAACAGATGGCTTCACGGATGGCTACACCTTC. It codes for CASSQTDGFTDGYTF. J is TRBJ1-2 and V is TRBV5-1, with D uncertain. Germline V CDR1 and CDR2: SGHRS, YFSETQ. The V end lost 4 bases, the J end lost 6 bases, and 19 bases lay between the germline ends. The CDR3 consists of 15 residues.

The chain's CDR3 is CASSHGLAGGQSETQYF. Here the CDR3 DNA reads TGCGCCAGCAGCCATGGACTAGCGGGGGGGCAATCGGAGACCCAGTACTTC. The chain couples TRBV5-1 to TRBJ2-5; 15 bases align to TRBD2. The germline V gene encodes CDR1 SGHRS and CDR2 YFSETQ. The CDR3 consists of 17 residues. V shed 4 bases, J shed 5 bases, and the junction held 9 bases outside the gene matches.

As DNA, the CDR3 is TGCAGCGTCGGACAGGGCAATGAGCAGTTCTTC. It translates to CSVGQGNEQFF. V gene TRBV29-1 combines with J gene TRBJ2-1; 8 bases map to TRBD1. The CDR3 contains 11 residues. The V and J ends lost 6 bases and 6 bases, in that order; junction bases with no gene match: 1. Germline V gene lookup returns CDR1 SQVTM and CDR2 ANQGSEA.

The chain couples TRBV4-1 to TRBJ1-2; the match to TRBD1 covers 8 bases. The CDR3 spans 15 residues. Germline V gene sequence: CDR1 MGHRA, CDR2 YSYEKL. The V gene end was trimmed by 1 base and the J gene end by 1 base; junction bases not matched to a gene: 2. The CDR3 reads CASSQGTGRNYGYTF. DNA for the CDR3: TGCGCCAGCAGCCAAGGGACAGGGCGTAACTATGGCTACACCTTC.

This rearrangement joins TRBV21-1 to TRBJ1-1; the D call of TRBD1 is as the table states it, not checked on the DNA. TRBV21-1 is given as a pseudogene. CDR3 length: 13 amino acids. In DNA, the CDR3 is TGTGCCAGCAGCAAAGCGCTGGCAGGGGAAGCTTTCTTT. Translation: CASSKALAGEAFF.

This clone was detected once. The chain is built from TRBV5-1 and TRBJ1-2; 7 bases align to TRBD1. The CDR3 length is 15 residues. In germline, CDR1 is SGHRS, CDR2 YFSETQ. V shed 4 bases and J 8 bases; nucleotides not matched to a gene: 14. CDR3 protein: CASSIGPGTAGGYTF. The CDR3 DNA is TGCGCCAGCAGCATTGGACCCGGGACAGCTGGAGGCTACACCTTC.

The chain combines TRBV9 with TRBJ1-2, with D perhaps TRBD1 (5 bases). Trimming left V 3 bases short and J 6 bases short, with 21 bases between. This CDR3 comprises 16 residues. The germline CDR1 and CDR2 sequences are SGDLS and YYNGEE. The CDR3 loop reads CASSGGYGSRLDGYTF. In DNA form, the CDR3 reads TGTGCCAGCAGCGGGGGCTACGGGTCGAGGTTGGATGGCTACACCTTC.

V and J are TRBV7-9 and TRBJ2-3; D perhaps matches TRBD1 (6 bases). Germline CDR1 is SEHNR and CDR2 is FQNEAQ (reference sequence). The CDR3 has 16 amino acids. The ends were cut back, 5 bases at V and 2 bases at J, with 17 bases in the middle. CDR3 loop: CASSKLRDKDTDTQYF. DNA of the CDR3: TGTGCCAGCAGCAAACTCCGGGACAAGGACACAGATACGCAGTATTTT.

This rearrangement joins TRBV11-2 to TRBJ2-7; 8 nucleotides agree with TRBD2. The CDR3 covers 16 residues. The germline CDR1 and CDR2 sequences are SGHAT and FQNNGV. J was trimmed by 3 bases and V by 5 bases; bases with no gene match: 12. CDR3 loop: CASSPLGTSGIYEQYF. The CDR3 DNA reads as TGTGCCAGCAGCCCCCTCGGTACTAGCGGCATCTACGAGCAGTACTTC.

The chain links TRBV29-1 to TRBJ2-7, with TRBD1 matching 8 bases. V was clipped by 6 bases and J by 3 bases; unmatched bases: 4. Germline assignment: CDR1 SQVTM and CDR2 ANQGSEA. The CDR3 sequence is 12 residues long. The CDR3 spells CSVADRVYEQYF. DNA for the CDR3: TGCAGCGTCGCGGACAGGGTCTACGAGCAGTACTTC.

This chain connects TRBV12-5 to TRBJ2-3; D unclear. This CDR3 is built from 11 residues. The V end was cut by 5 bases, the J end by 6 bases, with 6 bases between. Germline V gene lookup returns CDR1 LGHNT and CDR2 FRNRAP. CDR3 in DNA: TGTGCTAGTGGTCCGCAGGATACGCAGTATTTT. This translates into CASGPQDTQYF.

In this sample, this clone turned up a few times. The chain couples TRBV7-6 to TRBJ2-6; 14 bases agree with TRBD2. Germline loops: CDR1 SGHVS, CDR2 FNYEAQ. The CDR3 is 19 residues long. V was clipped by 5 bases and J by 0 bases; unmatched bases: 6. CDR3: CASSHLTSGRASGANVLTF. CDR3 DNA sequence: TGTGCCAGCAGCCACCTGACTAGCGGGAGGGCCTCTGGGGCCAACGTCCTGACTTTC.

This clone was observed a single time. The chain has TRBV19 and TRBJ1-4; D ambiguous. The CDR3 extends over 14 amino acids. CDR1 is LNHDA, CDR2 SQIVND, per germline (reference sequence). Deletions cut 4 bases from V and 7 bases from J, with 13 bases between. The CDR3 DNA reads TGTGCCAGTAGTAGGCCGGGGTCGGGTGAAAAACTGTTTTTT. It codes for CASSRPGSGEKLFF.

The chain recombines TRBV18 with TRBJ1-4, with a weak D call TRBD1 (5 bases). The germline gives CDR1 KGHSH, CDR2 LQKENI. The CDR3 length is 13 residues. V lost 6 bases, J lost 7 bases, and 12 bases lay in between. The CDR3 nucleotides are TGTGCCAGCTCGCCCAACAGGCCTGAAAAACTGTTTTTT. Translating it yields CASSPNRPEKLFF.

The chain couples TRBV5-1 to TRBJ2-3; possible D gene TRBD2, 6 bases. Trimming cost V 4 bases and J 2 bases, with 23 bases left between them. The germline V gene encodes CDR1 SGHRS and CDR2 YFSETQ. This CDR3 has 18 residues. In DNA, the CDR3 is TGCGCCAGCAGCCCGCTCCTGAGCGGGCCAGCCGACACAGATACGCAGTATTTT. As protein: CASSPLLSGPADTDTQYF.

The CDR3 protein is CASSPPPGGPYNEQFF. The CDR3 DNA is TGTGCCAGCTCACCTCCCCCGGGGGGTCCATACAATGAGCAGTTCTTC. This chain links TRBV18 with TRBJ2-1; 7 bases align to TRBD2. The CDR3 runs 16 residues. J was trimmed by 4 bases and V by 3 bases; bases with no gene match: 9. The germline V gene has CDR1 KGHSH and CDR2 LQKENI.

J is TRBJ1-2 and V is TRBV19, with D maybe TRBD1 (6 bases). CDR3 size: 15 residues. The germline V and J ends were trimmed by 5 bases and 2 bases, with 15 bases remaining between them. Germline V CDR1 and CDR2: LNHDA, SQIVND (reference sequence). The DNA for the CDR3 is TGTGCCAGTAGTCGCTTGGGACAAGAGAACTATGGCTACACCTTC. Its translation is CASSRLGQENYGYTF. Together with reference TRBV19 and TRBJ1-2, the CDR3 gives the full variable domain: DGGITQSPKYLFRKEGQNVTLSCEQNLNHDAMYWYRQDPGQGLRLIYYSQIVNDFQKGDIAEGYSVSREKKESFPLTVTSAQKNPTAFYLCASSRLGQENYGYTFGSGTRLTVV.